Presented here are 2 T cell receptor beta chains from one specimen sequenced in a study of T cells in localized non-small cell lung cancer. Assay used: immunoSEQ multiplex PCR; TCRdb lists only in-frame clones, some missing. The sample has more than 20,000 clones; about 88% are singletons. Specimen: peripheral blood, collected before any cancer treatment. These receptor sequences come from a male donor aged 60 or over with stage I squamous cell lung carcinoma.

V and J are TRBV9 and TRBJ2-4; TRBD2 matches 11 bases. The V gene end was trimmed by 0 bases and the J gene end by 16 bases; junction bases not matched to a gene: 9. The CDR3 loop spans 14 amino acids. Germline V lookup: CDR1 SGDLS, CDR2 YYNGEE. The CDR3 region has the DNA TGTGCCAGCAGCGTAGGCCCTAGCGGGAGGAATCCCTACTTC. Translating it yields CASSVGPSGRNPYF.

V and J are TRBV5-1 and TRBJ1-1, with unresolved D. The CDR3 spans 14 residues. Trimming took off 0 bases at V and 4 bases at J, with 10 bases between the two ends. Germline V gene data show CDR1 as SGHRS and CDR2 as YFSETQ. The CDR3 coding sequence is TGCGCCAGCAGCTTGGAAACCGGAGGCACTGAAGCTTTCTTT. Translating gives CASSLETGGTEAFF.